One T cell receptor (beta chain) is described in this entry. It lacks a known antigen. No clone much larger than this one lies a single base away; base qualities are absent. Counted from cysteine to phenylalanine, this CDR3 has 13 amino acids. Only the CDR3 portion is preserved as DNA: 39 bases, with reading frame beginning at the first base. CDR1 and CDR2 were assigned from the germline V gene as MNHEY and SVGAGI. Trimming takes 5 bases from V and 10 bases from J, and the germline ends sit 15 bases apart. The sample belongs to a study of shared clonotypes between healthy human individuals (TCRdb year 2020). Regarding the complete study: A couple of women and a few men aged 18 to 49 years were included in the cohort. Each donor's leukapheresis produced roughly between roughly 0.85 and 9.5 billion PBMCs. For each donor, CD4 naive and CD4 memory were each given three plates, CD8 naive was given two plates, and CD8 memory was given one plate. Libraries were prepared and TCR repertoires were sequenced by different laboratories using diverse techniques, in order to increase sequencing depth and limit assay-specific biases. To estimate repertoire size and how much clonotypes are shared between individuals, the study performed deep sequencing of blood TCR repertoires from a handful of healthy adults.

Points the paper makes about the study in general: Higher generation probabilities were observed for clonotypes shared by all four sorted-subset donors than for non-shared clonotypes. Sharing across several donors was observed for 4.5% to 6.5% of naive CD4, about 3.2% of naive CD8, 2.3% of memory CD4, and about 0.4% of memory CD8 clonotypes. Even with the large sequencing depth, rarefaction of the sorted-subset datasets indicated that sequencing was incomplete. Sampling was restricted to blood, and TCR repertoires in tissue are likely to differ from TCR repertoires in blood. The small number of donors limited the genetic and exposure-history diversity represented. Pairwise subsampling indicated that sequencing depth was expected to affect the degree of clonotype sharing among donors. Naive subsets generally had larger estimated clonotype richness than memory subsets.

Using the deep immunoSEQ assay, multiplex PCR amplified TCR CDR3 regions from genomic DNA. Extracted genomic DNA from each cell subset was spread evenly across all wells of several immunoSEQ 96-well plates, with each plate serving as a replicate. For sorted subsets, each replicate PCR was loaded with about 0.2 ug genomic DNA, equivalent to 25,000 to 30,000 T cell genomes. The purified libraries were quantified using a Qubit 3.0 fluorometer, sized with a Bioanalyzer 2100, and then quantified again using the KAPA Library Quantification kit. Each immunoSEQ 96-well plate was sequenced on its own single-read 150-cycle Illumina NextSeq 550 flow cell. As for the authors' bioinformatics: Because only junctional sequences without quality scores were contained in the immunoSEQ output, filtering matching that applied to full-length reads could not be performed. To assign V/J genes and CDR3, sequences were annotated using PyIR, a Python wrapper for IgBLAST v1.9, with IMGT germline references. Reads with weak V/J assignments (E-value above 1e-6), missing CDR3, stop codons, out-of-frame junctions, or ambiguous translated residues were removed. V3J clonotypes were defined as sequences sharing an identical inferred V gene, J gene, and CDR3 amino acid sequence. The percentage overlap between two repertoires was calculated by dividing the number of shared unique clonotypes by the size of the smaller repertoire. Repertoire richness was assessed with RTK rarefaction, the Chao1 estimator, and Recon v2.1 estimates of unobserved clonotypes. Generation probabilities for all TCRbeta clonotypes obtained by the gDNA method from a few donors were computed using OLGA. TCRdb re-hosts the immuneACCESS table, in-frame sequences only. Its copies lack some clones; in the studies checked, an unresolved V gene accounts for under half of them, and the cause for the rest is not known. Clone size and the V and J calls come from that table; the DNA yielded D and trimming. This sample is represented by about 2 million clones; 90% to 95% of them were singletons. Of the sample, 0.13% is held by the ten largest clones.

Donors were healthy HIV-negative adults with no recently reported acute infections or vaccinations. All donors were Caucasian adults living in Nashville, Tennessee, USA. Magnetic negative selection was used to enrich CD4+ T cells, after which naive cells were positively selected on CD45RA and the negative fraction became the memory subset. Blood was collected by leukapheresis, and PBMCs were isolated by Ficoll-Histopaque density gradient centrifugation and then cryopreserved in liquid nitrogen vapor phase. Analytical flow cytometry was used to check the purity and quantity of every magnetically sorted T cell population. From each sorted fraction, genomic DNA was isolated and quantified by UV absorbance on a Nanodrop 2000c.

The specimen sequenced was naive CD4+ T cells sorted from blood. The sample's cell subset or site label, decoded: CD45RA+ positively selected. The V gene is TRBV6-5 and the J gene is TRBJ2-1; possibly the D gene is TRBD2, per 6 matching bases. The sequence was obtained from a man aged 18 to 29 in good health. The CDR3 sequence is CASSTGLGGEQFF. The DNA sequence follows: TGTGCCAGCAGTACGGGACTGGGGGGAGAGCAGTTCTTC.